This T cell receptor beta chain was documented in a study of T cell responses to AZD1222 COVID-19 vaccine (dated by TCRdb to the early 2020s). Study-level background: Because spike-specific TCR depth and breadth did not differ between the two schedules, AZD1222 recipients who got a second dose at roughly 4 weeks were pooled with those who got a second dose at roughly 12 weeks. TCR sequencing was performed for about 240 trial participants, of whom roughly 200 were given two doses of AZD1222 and around 25 were given two doses of MenACWY control vaccine. Trial participants were enrolled into age subgroups of 18-55, 56-69 and 70-plus years, which contained approximately 150, 28 and 58 TCR-sequenced participants, respectively.

The CDR3 regions of human TCRbeta chains were analyzed by immunosequencing. In the authors' own workflow: Repertoire TCRs were matched against a reference library of SARS-CoV-2-specific TCRs generated with the MIRA antigen-specificity platform. Breadth was defined as the fraction of unique TCRs that were SARS-CoV-2-associated. Depth was defined as the fraction of total T cells that were SARS-CoV-2-associated. Using the MIRA data, every spike-specific TCR was mapped to the spike region that the TCR reacted to and assigned to either a CD4 or a CD8 class. Log10-transformed breadth and depth values were compared by one-way ANOVA with Sidak's multiple comparisons tests. TCRdb carries this immuneACCESS record with in-frame sequences only. Its versions omit some clonotypes, under half of them owing to an unresolved V gene in the studies checked, with the rest unexplained. D and trimming were read from the DNA, whereas the V and J calls and clone size are those reported in that table. The sample table shows fewer than 200,000 clones, and about 92% are seen once. About 1.2% of the sample belongs to the ten largest clones.

Note on this clone: The clone's antigen remains unknown. No base qualities exist here, and no much larger clone lies one base off it.

Reading the label with the study, this specimen's time point is: baseline before first vaccination. Samples from vaccinated people were obtained from the UK trials COV001 and COV002, which included a single-blind randomized controlled phase 2/3 trial of AZD1222 (ChAdOx1 nCoV-19) in healthy adults. For TCRbeta chain sequencing, PBMC samples from trial participants were taken at day 0 and at day 28 after the second dose. Study-wide conclusions, independent of this receptor: Conclusions about previously exposed vaccinees were limited because only six or seven AZD1222 recipients were SARS-CoV-2 seropositive at baseline. The vaccine-associated CD4 TCRs covered the entire spike protein, and the dominant responses fell in regions 160-218 and 743-854. In the small 56-69-year group, the increase in depth fell short of significance, most likely because of low power. Participants were mostly white British and included more females than males, and it was suggested by the authors that clonal diversity may have been underestimated. A significant rise in spike-specific TCR breadth and depth was observed after two AZD1222 doses relative to day 0 and relative to MenACWY recipients. Nearly half of unique spike-specific TCRs reportedly recognized epitopes outside regions mutated in the B.1.351 and B.1.1.7 variants. No day 14 peak-response samples were available, so repertoires were characterized only after the peak T cell response.

This clonotype was sampled from an adult in good health. Specimen: peripheral blood, collected on day 0 of AZD1222 vaccination.

The sequenced DNA: TGTGCCTGGAAACAGGGGAACCAAGAGACCCAGTACTTC. Its protein is CAWKQGNQETQYF. The chain links TRBV30 with TRBJ2-5, and 7 junction bases match TRBD1. Including cysteine and phenylalanine, the CDR3 has 13 amino acids. The kept DNA is CDR3 alone, 39 bases in frame from the first base. V is trimmed back by 4 bases and J by 0 bases, and the junction contains 2 bases that no gene match accounts for. CDR1 GTSNPN and CDR2 SVGIG were looked up in the germline V gene (reference sequence).